These 29 T cell receptor beta chains were sequenced from one sample in a study of T cells in Graves' hyperthyroidism and ophthalmopathy. The investigators amplified TCR beta CDR3 regions from RNA transcripts. Carried out on the TCR CDR3, a first-round RT-PCR used the HTBI primer set. TCRdb ran MiXCR on the multiplex PCR reads and lists one entry per CDR3 protein. The repertoire consists of 650,000 to 750,000 distinct CDR3 sequences, with around 13% occurring once and the leading ten covering 10%. Sequenced input: blood. Receptors originate from a woman under 30 with Graves' hyperthyroidism.

This clonotype showed up many times. J is TRBJ2-5 and V is TRBV7-2, with D possibly being TRBD2 (6 bases). V was trimmed by 0 bases and J by 5 bases, leaving 13 bases between them. Per germline, CDR1 SGHTA and CDR2 FQGNSA. CDR3 size: 15 residues. For the CDR3, the DNA is TGTGCCAGCAGCTTAGCGCTGACTAGTATGGAGACCCAGTACTTC. Encoded protein: CASSLALTSMETQYF.

This clonotype was found many times. V and J are TRBV11-2 and TRBJ1-2; weak D call: TRBD1 (5 bases). The CDR3 is 15 residues long. Germline V gives CDR1 SGHAT, CDR2 FQNNGV. V was cut by 4 bases and J by 4 bases, with 16 bases left in between. In DNA form, the CDR3 reads TGTGCCAGCAGCTCAGTTACAGGCGACTTCTATGGCTACACCTTC. Encoded protein: CASSSVTGDFYGYTF.

This clonotype was observed many times. This chain uses TRBV12-3 or TRBV12-4 with TRBJ1-5, with D hard to call. V was trimmed by 1 base and J by 3 bases, leaving 7 bases between them. This CDR3 contains 14 residues. The chain's CDR3 is CASSLVAHNQPQHF. CDR3 sequence (DNA): TGTGCCAGCAGTTTAGTGGCTCACAATCAGCCCCAGCATTTT.

This clonotype was counted a few times. This chain joins TRBV19 and TRBJ1-5; D not resolved. Per the germline V gene, CDR1 is LNHDA and CDR2 is SQIVND (reference sequence). V gave up 9 bases and J gave up 11 bases, with 20 bases separating them. The length of the CDR3 is 13 residues. Here the CDR3 DNA reads TGTGCCAGCTCACGTTCGACCGTAGGGTCCCAGCATTTT. Translating gives CASSRSTVGSQHF.

Ten or more counts support this clonotype. The V gene is TRBV18, the J gene TRBJ1-5; no definite D call. Trimming pared 5 bases from V and 1 base from J, leaving 12 bases between. CDR3 length: 15 amino acids. Germline V gene lookup returns CDR1 KGHSH and CDR2 LQKENI. The CDR3 is CASSMSEESNQPQHF. CDR3 DNA sequence: TGTGCCAGCTCAATGTCGGAAGAGAGCAATCAGCCCCAGCATTTT. Complete variable domain (other parts from reference TRBV18 and TRBJ1-5): NAGVMQNPRHLVRRRGQEARLRCSPMKGHSHVYWYRQLPEEGLKFMVYLQKENIIDESGMPKERFSAEFPKEGPSILRIQQVVRGDSAAYFCASSMSEESNQPQHFGDGTRLSIL.

The rearrangement uses TRBV7-9 and TRBJ2-3; TRBD2 agrees at 16 bases. Trimming took 7 bases from V and 0 from J; bases not matched to a gene: 7. The germline gives CDR1 SEHNR, CDR2 FQNEAQ (reference sequence). The CDR3 loop spans 18 amino acids. CDR3 sequence: CASKPGLAGGPSTDTQYF. In DNA, the CDR3 is TGTGCCAGCAAGCCGGGACTAGCGGGAGGGCCGAGCACAGATACGCAGTATTTT.

This clonotype was counted between two and nine times. The rearrangement uses TRBV4-1 and TRBJ1-1; the match to TRBD1 covers 7 bases. Germline CDR1 MGHRA, CDR2 YSYEKL. J gave up 5 bases and V 4 bases, and 7 bases lay outside the gene matches. This CDR3 comprises 14 residues. This CDR3 is CASSPSGGKTEAFF. As DNA, the CDR3 is TGCGCCAGCAGCCCCTCAGGGGGGAAAACTGAAGCTTTCTTT.

The gene calls are TRBV12-3 or TRBV12-4 and TRBJ1-1, with D possibly matching TRBD1 (6 bases). The CDR3 spans 15 residues. V lost 6 bases, J lost 7 bases, and 21 bases lay in between. In DNA, the CDR3 is TGTGCCAGCAGCCCTCAGACAGGCCGGGAGGGTGAAGCTTTCTTT. It encodes CASSPQTGREGEAFF.

The J gene is TRBJ2-2, the V gene TRBV7-3; D unresolved. The CDR3 is 15 residues long. Germline CDR1 reads SGHTA; CDR2 reads FQGTGA. The germline V and J ends were trimmed by 3 bases and 5 bases, with 13 bases remaining between them. The CDR3 protein is CASSFGIAQTGELFF. The CDR3 DNA reads TGTGCCAGCAGCTTCGGTATAGCTCAGACCGGGGAGCTGTTTTTT.

The V and J genes are TRBV20-1 and TRBJ1-1; the D gene is possibly TRBD1 (6 bases). CDR1 is DFQATT and CDR2 is SNEGSKA in the germline V gene (reference sequence). The V gene lost 7 bases and the J gene lost 1 base, with 10 bases spanning the gap. The CDR3 length is 12 residues. CDR3 protein: CSVDSWNTEAFF. The CDR3 DNA sequence: TGCAGTGTGGACAGCTGGAACACTGAAGCTTTCTTT.

Notes on this clonotype: As the CDR3 is not closed by the conserved phenylalanine or tryptophan, this likely results from a read error. V and J are TRBV4-3 and TRBJ2-7; TRBD2 matches at 12 bases. Germline V CDR1 and CDR2: LGHNA, YSLEER. Germline trimming cut 4 bases from V and 6 bases from J; bases unmatched to any gene: 13. The CDR3 is 17 residues long. DNA for the CDR3: TGCGCCAGCAGCCCCCGTCTAGCGGGAGGGCCGGGTTCCGAGCAGTACCTC. It yields the protein CASSPRLAGGPGSEQYL.

The chain employs TRBV19 and TRBJ2-1, with 16 positions matching TRBD2. The germline CDR1 and CDR2 sequences are LNHDA and SQIVND (reference sequence). V was clipped by 1 base and J by 5 bases; unmatched bases: 5. The CDR3 loop spans 18 amino acids. Here the CDR3 DNA reads TGTGCCAGTAGTATAGGGGGGACTAGCGGGAGGGGCCACAATGAGCAGTTCTTC. It specifies CASSIGGTSGRGHNEQFF.

This chain connects TRBV6-1 to TRBJ2-7, with 7 bases matching TRBD1. The CDR3 has 14 residues. Germline CDR1 MNHNS, CDR2 SASEGT. The trim removed 0 bases at V and 6 bases at J, leaving 5 bases unmatched. This CDR3 is CASSEAGAGGEQYF. Here the CDR3 DNA reads TGTGCCAGCAGTGAAGCTGGAGCAGGGGGCGAGCAGTACTTC.

The V and J genes are TRBV10-3 and TRBJ1-4; D remains unclear. From germline, CDR1 is ENHRY and CDR2 SYGVKD. The V end was cut by 6 bases, the J end by 7 bases, with 9 bases between. CDR3 length: 12 residues. The DNA for the CDR3 is TGTGCCATCAGGCAGGAGGGTGAAAAACTGTTTTTT. Its translation: CAIRQEGEKLFF.

The V call is TRBV5-1, the J call TRBJ2-1; TRBD2 aligns across 16 bases. Trimming cost V 4 bases and J 14 bases; bases outside gene matches: 12. CDR3 size: 16 residues. From germline, CDR1 is SGHRS and CDR2 YFSETQ. CDR3 region: CASSPTGTSGRAAEFF. CDR3 bases: TGCGCCAGCAGCCCTACCGGGACTAGCGGGAGGGCCGCGGAGTTCTTC.

This clonotype occurred a few times. The J gene is TRBJ2-7, the V gene TRBV7-8; possibly TRBD2 for D (6 bases). V was cut by 3 bases and J by 4 bases, with 13 bases left in between. The germline V gene encodes CDR1 SGHVS and CDR2 FQNEAQ. CDR3 length: 14 amino acids. The CDR3 loop is CASSLLGGKYEQYF. The CDR3 nucleotides are TGTGCCAGCAGCTTGTTGGGGGGAAAGTACGAGCAGTACTTC. Full variable domain (rest looked up from reference TRBV7-8 and TRBJ2-7): GAGVSQSPRYKVAKRGQDVALRCDPISGHVSLFWYQQALGQGPEFLTYFQNEAQLDKSGLPSDRFFAERPEGSVSTLKIQRTQQEDSAVYLCASSLLGGKYEQYFGPGTRLTVT.

In this sample, this clonotype turned up a few times. This rearrangement joins TRBV6-1 to TRBJ2-5; D remains ambiguous. Deletions cut 5 bases from V and 4 bases from J, with 11 bases between. Per germline, CDR1 MNHNS and CDR2 SASEGT. CDR3 length: 13 amino acids. CDR3 DNA sequence: TGTGCCAGCAGTCCGTCTTTCCGAGAGACCCAGTACTTC. Its translation: CASSPSFRETQYF.

This clonotype appeared many times. This sequence joins TRBV12-3 or TRBV12-4 and TRBJ1-5; D might be TRBD1 (6 bases). The CDR3 is 15 residues long. V was cut by 6 bases and J by 6 bases, with 18 bases left in between. The chain's CDR3 is CASSFGAGEGQPQHF. CDR3 in DNA: TGTGCCAGCAGCTTTGGGGCAGGGGAAGGTCAGCCCCAGCATTTT.

A single count supports this clonotype. The chain combines TRBV6-2 or TRBV6-3 with TRBJ2-5; 12 nucleotides agree with TRBD2. V trimming: 7 bases; J trimming: 7 bases; junction bases outside the gene matches: 7. The CDR3 consists of 14 residues. CDR1 and CDR2 (germline): MNHEY, SVGEGT. CDR3 sequence (DNA): TGTGCCAGCAAGACTAGCGGGAGAGTAGCGACCCAGTACTTC. It is translated as CASKTSGRVATQYF.

The sample holds a few counts of this clonotype. The chain couples TRBV9 to TRBJ2-2; 7 nucleotides align to TRBD2. J lost 3 bases, V lost 3 bases, and 11 bases had no gene match. Germline V lookup: CDR1 SGDLS, CDR2 YYNGEE. The CDR3 sequence is 17 residues long. CDR3 sequence reads: CASSAGGGRADTGELFF. The CDR3 region has the DNA TGTGCCAGCAGCGCCGGTGGAGGGAGGGCCGACACCGGGGAGCTGTTTTTT.

V is TRBV30 and J is TRBJ2-7; TRBD2 matches 7 bases. V dropped 7 bases and J dropped 0; count of bases not matched to a gene: 6. CDR1 GTSNPN and CDR2 SVGIG come from the germline V gene (reference sequence). The CDR3 totals 13 residues. CDR3 in amino acids: CASTGGRSYEQYF. Written as DNA, the CDR3 is TGTGCCTCCACGGGGGGTCGCTCCTACGAGCAGTACTTC.

At least ten counts were recorded for this clonotype. The V gene is TRBV4-2, the J gene TRBJ2-7, with D possibly matching TRBD2 (5 bases). Trimming removed 0 bases from V and 3 bases from J, with 15 bases in between. The germline V gene has CDR1 LGHNA and CDR2 YNFKEQ. The CDR3 covers 16 residues. CDR3 sequence (DNA): TGTGCCAGCAGCCAAGATCGGCGGAGGCCCTTCTACGAGCAGTACTTC. This translates into CASSQDRRRPFYEQYF.

The chain couples TRBV20-1 to TRBJ2-3; 7 bases agree with TRBD2. After removal of 4 bases from V and 3 bases from J, the junction contained 10 bases not matched to a gene. The CDR3 length is 15 residues. Germline loops: CDR1 DFQATT, CDR2 SNEGSKA (reference sequence). The CDR3 protein is CSANDWGGGTDTQYF. The CDR3 bases are TGCAGTGCTAATGACTGGGGGGGGGGAACAGATACGCAGTATTTT.

There are a few counts of this clonotype. The V gene is TRBV20-1, the J gene TRBJ2-2; tentatively, D is TRBD1 or TRBD2 (5 bases each). V dropped 3 bases and J dropped 2 bases, with 13 bases sitting between them. The CDR3 runs to 15 residues. The V gene's germline CDR1 is DFQATT and CDR2 SNEGSKA (reference sequence). CDR3 in amino acids: CSASRGVFNTGELFF. The CDR3, as DNA: TGCAGTGCTAGTAGGGGAGTTTTTAACACCGGGGAGCTGTTTTTT.

This clonotype showed up just a few times. The V and J genes are TRBV7-6 and TRBJ2-6; the D gene is possibly TRBD2 (5 bases). The CDR3 runs 19 residues. In germline, CDR1 is SGHVS, CDR2 FNYEAQ. V was clipped by 5 bases and J by 0 bases, with 20 bases between them. As DNA, the CDR3 is TGTGCCAGCAGCCCGGTGGACTCATTGACCAGCTCTGGGGCCAACGTCCTGACTTTC. Amino acids: CASSPVDSLTSSGANVLTF.

This clonotype was detected a few times. This chain uses TRBV7-3 with TRBJ2-2, with TRBD2 matching over 7 bases. The germline V gene has CDR1 SGHTA and CDR2 FQGTGA. The CDR3 totals 14 residues. The junction had 7 bases not matched to a gene; V was cut back by 7 bases and J by 5 bases. The CDR3 DNA reads TGTGCCAGCACCCCCGGGGGGTGGACCGGGGAGCTGTTTTTT. It codes for CASTPGGWTGELFF.

This clonotype occurred many times. The V gene is TRBV11-3, the J gene TRBJ1-3, with a weak D call TRBD1 (6 bases). Germline-derived CDR1 and CDR2 are SGHNT and YENEEA. There are 16 residues in the CDR3. V lost 5 bases to trimming and J lost 1 base, with 15 bases between them. The CDR3 is CASSLRTARSGNTIYF. As DNA, the CDR3 is TGTGCCAGCAGCCTTCGGACAGCTCGGTCTGGAAACACCATATATTTT.

This clonotype was detected only once. The chain recombines TRBV28 with TRBJ2-7; weak D call: TRBD1 (8 bases). Germline lookup yields CDR1 MDHEN and CDR2 SYDVKM. This CDR3 spans 17 amino acids. Trimming removed 4 bases from V and 5 bases from J, with 24 bases in between. Here the CDR3 reads CASSSTWGGDRIHEQYF. CDR3 nucleotide sequence: TGTGCCAGCAGTTCCACCTGGGGGGGGGACAGGATCCACGAGCAGTACTTC.

At least ten counts were recorded for this clonotype. This chain uses TRBV7-2 with TRBJ2-3, with TRBD2 matching over 9 bases. Losses at the gene ends were 1 base for V and 2 bases for J; bases not matched to a gene: 4. Germline CDR1 reads SGHTA; CDR2 reads FQGNSA. This CDR3 has 16 residues. In DNA, the CDR3 is TGTGCCAGCAGCTTAGGCGGGAGGGCCAACACAGATACGCAGTATTTT. It is translated as CASSLGGRANTDTQYF.